This T cell receptor beta chain was captured in a study of cytomegalovirus exposure and HLA in healthy donors. Findings of the study overall: Cytomegalovirus status, reportedly, was diagnosed with high specificity and sensitivity by the classifier.

V gave up 6 bases and J gave up 4 bases, with 16 bases separating them. The germline V gene has CDR1 MDHEN and CDR2 SYDVKM. The CDR3 is 14 amino acids. Of note for this clone: Its target is not known.

Primers for the PCR totalled 60 Vbeta and 13 Jbeta. Measured with immunoSEQ multiplex PCR; TCRdb has only the in-frame clones, and not every one. Of under 150,000 clones in the sample, under 80% were seen once. The chain joins TRBV28 to TRBJ2-7; D is perhaps TRBD1 (5 bases). Source material: PBMCs. This TCR was sampled from a woman aged 45-65 years in good health and CMV-seropositive. This chain's CDR3 is CASSRRDRSYEQYF. The CDR3 DNA follows: TGTGCCAGCAGCCGCCGCGACAGATCGTACGAGCAGTACTTC. Looking up the rest from reference TRBV28 and TRBJ2-7 gives the full variable domain: DVKVTQSSRYLVKRTGEKVFLECVQDMDHENMFWYRQDPGLGLRLIYFSYDVKMKEKGDIPEGYSVSREKKERFSLILESASTNQTSMYLCASSRRDRSYEQYFGPGTRLTVT.